Listed below are T cell receptor beta chains from one sample, sequenced in a study of blood T cells in healthy people across ages. Each CDR3 protein gets one entry after TCRdb re-called the 5' RACE reads with MiXCR. The sample has about 1,400,000 distinct CDR3 sequences; 59% are singletons. Sample: blood. The receptors originated from a young man in good health. The CDR3 runs from the conserved cysteine through the conserved F or W. D genes are given only for firm matches. Size values are once, few and many counts, or a class for expanded clones, and some rows have none.

abundance: -; v_gene: TRBV7-2; j_gene: TRBJ1-5; d_gene: -; CDR3aa: CASTNIPRQPQHF; CDR3nt: TGTGCCAGCACTAACATACCCAGGCAGCCCCAGCATTTT
abundance: -; v_gene: TRBV27; j_gene: TRBJ2-7; d_gene: -; CDR3aa: CASSPVTQEAQYF; CDR3nt: TGTGCCAGCAGTCCCGTCACCCAAGAGGCCCAGTACTTC
abundance: -; v_gene: TRBV6-2/TRBV6-3; j_gene: TRBJ1-5; d_gene: -; CDR3aa: CASTATGGNQPQHF; CDR3nt: TGTGCCAGCACCGCGACAGGAGGCAATCAGCCCCAGCATTTT
abundance: -; v_gene: TRBV11-2; j_gene: TRBJ2-5; d_gene: -; CDR3aa: CASSYQESETQYF; CDR3nt: TGTGCCAGCAGCTATCAGGAGTCGGAGACCCAGTACTTC
abundance: -; v_gene: TRBV7-9; j_gene: TRBJ2-4; d_gene: -; CDR3aa: CASSDTGMRGIQYF; CDR3nt: TGTGCCAGCAGCGACACAGGGATGAGGGGCATTCAGTACTTC
abundance: -; v_gene: TRBV6-2/TRBV6-3; j_gene: TRBJ2-1; d_gene: -; CDR3aa: CASKRGHEQFF; CDR3nt: TGTGCCAGCAAAAGGGGTCATGAGCAGTTCTTC
abundance: -; v_gene: TRBV6-5; j_gene: TRBJ1-1; d_gene: -; CDR3aa: CASRLGDRANTEAFF; CDR3nt: TGTGCCAGCCGGCTAGGAGACAGAGCGAACACTGAAGCTTTCTTT
abundance: few; v_gene: TRBV7-2; j_gene: TRBJ2-7; d_gene: TRBD2; CDR3aa: CASGVAGYSYEQYF; CDR3nt: TGTGCCAGCGGCGTAGCGGGCTATTCCTACGAGCAGTACTTC
abundance: -; v_gene: TRBV7-2; j_gene: TRBJ2-1; d_gene: -; CDR3aa: CASLEGVSLYNEQFF; CDR3nt: TGTGCCAGCCTCGAGGGGGTTTCGCTCTACAATGAGCAGTTCTTC
abundance: few; v_gene: TRBV20-1; j_gene: TRBJ2-6; d_gene: TRBD1; CDR3aa: CSARDHQQGMRGANVLTF; CDR3nt: TGCAGTGCTAGGGATCACCAACAGGGGATGAGAGGGGCCAACGTCCTGACTTTC
abundance: -; v_gene: TRBV10-1; j_gene: TRBJ2-3; d_gene: -; CDR3aa: CASRGGYSSTDTQYF; CDR3nt: TGCGCCAGCCGTGGGGGCTACAGTAGCACAGATACGCAGTATTTT
abundance: -; v_gene: TRBV7-9; j_gene: TRBJ1-3; d_gene: -; CDR3aa: CASSFHTEGNTIYF; CDR3nt: TGTGCCAGCAGCTTTCATACAGAAGGAAACACCATATATTTT
abundance: -; v_gene: TRBV2; j_gene: TRBJ2-7; d_gene: TRBD1; CDR3aa: CASSERGREQYF; CDR3nt: TGTGCCAGCAGTGAGAGGGGGCGCGAGCAGTACTTC
abundance: few; v_gene: TRBV7-2; j_gene: TRBJ2-1; d_gene: -; CDR3aa: CASSSTFSDEQFF; CDR3nt: TGTGCCAGCAGCTCAACCTTCTCAGATGAGCAGTTCTTC
abundance: -; v_gene: TRBV29-1; j_gene: TRBJ2-5; d_gene: -; CDR3aa: CSAEPEETQYF; CDR3nt: TGCAGCGCCGAACCTGAAGAGACCCAGTACTTC
abundance: -; v_gene: TRBV20-1; j_gene: TRBJ2-3; d_gene: -; CDR3aa: CSAMTGPKSTDTQYF; CDR3nt: TGCAGTGCTATGACAGGACCTAAGAGCACAGATACGCAGTATTTT
abundance: -; v_gene: TRBV4-1; j_gene: TRBJ1-2; d_gene: -; CDR3aa: CASSSGGPDYGYTF; CDR3nt: TGCGCCAGCAGCTCAGGAGGGCCAGACTATGGCTACACCTTC
abundance: few; v_gene: TRBV29-1; j_gene: TRBJ2-7; d_gene: TRBD1; CDR3aa: CSVGVTGGNYEQYF; CDR3nt: TGCAGCGTTGGGGTTACAGGGGGTAACTACGAGCAGTACTTC
abundance: -; v_gene: TRBV12-3/TRBV12-4; j_gene: TRBJ2-7; d_gene: -; CDR3aa: CASSLAGKRHERYF; CDR3nt: TGTGCCAGCAGTTTGGCAGGGAAGAGACACGAGCGGTACTTC
abundance: -; v_gene: TRBV7-2; j_gene: TRBJ2-5; d_gene: -; CDR3aa: CASSPNHSSETQYF; CDR3nt: TGTGCCAGCAGCCCTAACCACAGTTCGGAGACCCAGTACTTC
abundance: few; v_gene: TRBV7-9; j_gene: TRBJ2-7; d_gene: -; CDR3aa: CASSFTGEQYF; CDR3nt: TGTGCCAGCAGTTTCACAGGGGAGCAGTACTTC
abundance: few; v_gene: TRBV7-9; j_gene: TRBJ2-7; d_gene: -; CDR3aa: CASSSPWATYEQYF; CDR3nt: TGTGCCAGCAGCTCGCCTTGGGCTACCTACGAGCAGTACTTC
abundance: -; v_gene: TRBV29-1; j_gene: TRBJ1-2; d_gene: -; CDR3aa: CSVDPGRTGYTF; CDR3nt: TGCAGCGTGGACCCAGGGAGGACGGGCTACACCTTC
abundance: few; v_gene: TRBV7-2; j_gene: TRBJ2-1; d_gene: TRBD1; CDR3aa: CASSVLLGTGNEQFF; CDR3nt: TGTGCCAGCAGCGTCCTTCTCGGGACAGGGAATGAGCAGTTCTTC
abundance: -; v_gene: TRBV5-6; j_gene: TRBJ2-5; d_gene: -; CDR3aa: CASSIGAGAGLETQYF; CDR3nt: TGTGCCAGCAGCATTGGGGCAGGGGCGGGTCTGGAGACCCAGTACTTC
abundance: -; v_gene: TRBV4-1; j_gene: TRBJ2-7; d_gene: TRBD1; CDR3aa: CASSLDRGSYGQYF; CDR3nt: TGCGCCAGCAGCCTTGACAGGGGGTCCTACGGGCAGTACTTC
abundance: -; v_gene: TRBV6-5; j_gene: TRBJ2-7; d_gene: -; CDR3aa: CASSYSFSGAGKTYNEQYF; CDR3nt: TGTGCCAGCAGTTACTCTTTTTCCGGCGCGGGTAAGACCTACAATGAGCAGTACTTC
abundance: -; v_gene: TRBV29-1; j_gene: TRBJ2-3; d_gene: TRBD2; CDR3aa: CSVDQGSGGAGTDTQYF; CDR3nt: TGCAGCGTGGACCAGGGTAGCGGGGGGGCGGGCACAGATACGCAGTATTTT
abundance: -; v_gene: TRBV12-3/TRBV12-4; j_gene: TRBJ2-3; d_gene: TRBD2; CDR3aa: CASTGGRTDTQYF; CDR3nt: TGTGCCAGCACGGGAGGGCGCACAGATACGCAGTATTTT
abundance: -; v_gene: TRBV15; j_gene: TRBJ2-5; d_gene: TRBD1; CDR3aa: CATSRGKGYRGQTQYF; CDR3nt: TGTGCCACCAGCAGAGGAAAGGGATACAGGGGCCAGACCCAGTACTTC
abundance: few; v_gene: TRBV12-3/TRBV12-4; j_gene: TRBJ2-1; d_gene: TRBD2; CDR3aa: CASSLGTSGSLNEQFF; CDR3nt: TGTGCCAGCAGTTTGGGAACTAGCGGCTCACTCAATGAGCAGTTCTTC
abundance: once; v_gene: TRBV6-5; j_gene: TRBJ2-4; d_gene: -; CDR3aa: CASSYPGWEQYF; CDR3nt: TGTGCCAGCAGTTACCCCGGATGGGAGCAGTACTTC
abundance: -; v_gene: TRBV20-1; j_gene: TRBJ2-6; d_gene: -; CDR3aa: CSARHLGGGANVLTF; CDR3nt: TGCAGTGCTAGACATTTGGGGGGTGGGGCCAACGTCCTGACTTTC
abundance: many; v_gene: TRBV29-1; j_gene: TRBJ2-3; d_gene: TRBD1; CDR3aa: CSVGTGSGDTQYF; CDR3nt: TGCAGCGTAGGGACAGGGAGCGGAGATACGCAGTATTTT
abundance: many; v_gene: TRBV6-1; j_gene: TRBJ2-2; d_gene: TRBD1; CDR3aa: CASTATGEMTGELFF; CDR3nt: TGTGCCAGCACCGCAACAGGGGAGATGACCGGGGAGCTGTTTTTT
abundance: few; v_gene: TRBV10-3; j_gene: TRBJ2-7; d_gene: -; CDR3aa: CAISEKYEQYF; CDR3nt: TGTGCCATCAGCGAGAAGTACGAGCAGTACTTC
abundance: few; v_gene: TRBV10-3; j_gene: TRBJ2-1; d_gene: -; CDR3aa: CAISGGIEQFF; CDR3nt: TGTGCCATCAGTGGGGGAATCGAGCAGTTCTTC
abundance: once; v_gene: TRBV12-3/TRBV12-4; j_gene: TRBJ2-3; d_gene: TRBD1; CDR3aa: CASSIRLDRGTDTQYF; CDR3nt: TGTGCCAGCAGTATTCGCCTAGACAGGGGCACAGATACGCAGTATTTT
abundance: few; v_gene: TRBV18; j_gene: TRBJ2-5; d_gene: -; CDR3aa: CASSSLAADVQETQYF; CDR3nt: TGTGCCAGCTCCTCCCTCGCGGCCGATGTCCAAGAGACCCAGTACTTC
abundance: -; v_gene: TRBV9; j_gene: TRBJ2-7; d_gene: -; CDR3aa: CASSVVDGSYEQYF; CDR3nt: TGTGCCAGCAGCGTAGTGGACGGGAGCTACGAGCAGTACTTC
abundance: -; v_gene: TRBV18; j_gene: TRBJ2-5; d_gene: -; CDR3aa: CASSQIETQYF; CDR3nt: TGTGCCAGCTCGCAAATAGAGACCCAGTACTTC
abundance: -; v_gene: TRBV3-1; j_gene: TRBJ2-7; d_gene: -; CDR3aa: CASSQVVSYEQYF; CDR3nt: TGTGCCAGCAGCCAAGTGGTTTCCTACGAGCAGTACTTC
abundance: -; v_gene: TRBV4-3; j_gene: TRBJ2-7; d_gene: -; CDR3aa: CANSHGRSRAYEQYF; CDR3nt: TGCGCCAACAGCCATGGCAGGTCCAGGGCCTACGAGCAGTACTTC
abundance: -; v_gene: TRBV28; j_gene: TRBJ1-6; d_gene: TRBD1; CDR3aa: CASNPGTGESPLHF; CDR3nt: TGTGCCAGCAATCCCGGGACAGGGGAATCACCCCTCCACTTT
abundance: -; v_gene: TRBV11-2; j_gene: TRBJ2-1; d_gene: TRBD2; CDR3aa: CASTEDRAGGEQFF; CDR3nt: TGTGCCAGCACCGAAGATAGGGCGGGAGGTGAGCAGTTCTTC
abundance: -; v_gene: TRBV6-1; j_gene: TRBJ1-1; d_gene: -; CDR3aa: CASSTVRVRGFDTEAFF; CDR3nt: TGTGCCAGCAGTACAGTACGTGTCAGGGGATTCGACACTGAAGCTTTCTTT
abundance: few; v_gene: TRBV20-1; j_gene: TRBJ1-2; d_gene: -; CDR3aa: CSAIGVRGYGYTF; CDR3nt: TGCAGTGCTATTGGAGTTAGGGGCTATGGCTACACCTTC
abundance: -; v_gene: TRBV7-9; j_gene: TRBJ2-7; d_gene: -; CDR3aa: CASSLGGDGTYAYEQYF; CDR3nt: TGTGCCAGCAGCTTAGGGGGGGATGGGACATACGCCTACGAGCAGTACTTC
abundance: -; v_gene: TRBV7-2; j_gene: TRBJ2-7; d_gene: -; CDR3aa: CASSRGSKAYEQYF; CDR3nt: TGTGCCAGCAGCCGCGGATCAAAAGCCTACGAGCAGTACTTC
abundance: -; v_gene: TRBV7-2; j_gene: TRBJ2-3; d_gene: TRBD2; CDR3aa: CASRSRLADTQYF; CDR3nt: TGTGCCAGCAGGTCGAGACTAGCTGATACGCAGTATTTT
abundance: once; v_gene: TRBV12-3/TRBV12-4; j_gene: TRBJ1-5; d_gene: TRBD1; CDR3aa: CASSPRTGWNQPQHF; CDR3nt: TGTGCCAGCAGTCCGCGGACAGGGTGGAATCAGCCCCAGCATTTT
abundance: once; v_gene: TRBV21-1; j_gene: TRBJ2-1; d_gene: -; CDR3aa: CASSKVWEAGLYYNEQFF; CDR3nt: TGTGCCAGCAGCAAAGTCTGGGAAGCGGGACTGTACTACAATGAGCAGTTCTTC
abundance: -; v_gene: TRBV6-5; j_gene: TRBJ2-7; d_gene: -; CDR3aa: CASREALHLYEQYF; CDR3nt: TGTGCCAGCAGGGAGGCACTTCACCTTTACGAGCAGTACTTC
abundance: -; v_gene: TRBV11-3; j_gene: TRBJ2-5; d_gene: -; CDR3aa: CASSGRREETQYF; CDR3nt: TGTGCCAGCAGCGGGAGGAGGGAAGAGACCCAGTACTTC
abundance: -; v_gene: TRBV6-1; j_gene: TRBJ2-7; d_gene: -; CDR3aa: CASPPGEQYF; CDR3nt: TGTGCCAGCCCCCCGGGCGAGCAGTACTTC
abundance: few; v_gene: TRBV4-1; j_gene: TRBJ2-4; d_gene: -; CDR3aa: CASSRPALNIQYF; CDR3nt: TGCGCCAGCAGCCGACCAGCATTGAACATTCAGTACTTC
abundance: -; v_gene: TRBV6-2/TRBV6-3; j_gene: TRBJ2-3; d_gene: -; CDR3aa: CASTLWRGGDTDTQYF; CDR3nt: TGTGCCAGCACCCTGTGGCGAGGGGGTGACACAGATACGCAGTATTTT
abundance: few; v_gene: TRBV6-6; j_gene: TRBJ2-7; d_gene: -; CDR3aa: CASSTGTIYEQYF; CDR3nt: TGTGCCAGCAGTACAGGGACAATCTACGAGCAGTACTTC
abundance: -; v_gene: TRBV6-5; j_gene: TRBJ1-1; d_gene: -; CDR3aa: CASSAGHITEAFF; CDR3nt: TGTGCCAGCAGTGCCGGACATATCACTGAAGCTTTCTTT